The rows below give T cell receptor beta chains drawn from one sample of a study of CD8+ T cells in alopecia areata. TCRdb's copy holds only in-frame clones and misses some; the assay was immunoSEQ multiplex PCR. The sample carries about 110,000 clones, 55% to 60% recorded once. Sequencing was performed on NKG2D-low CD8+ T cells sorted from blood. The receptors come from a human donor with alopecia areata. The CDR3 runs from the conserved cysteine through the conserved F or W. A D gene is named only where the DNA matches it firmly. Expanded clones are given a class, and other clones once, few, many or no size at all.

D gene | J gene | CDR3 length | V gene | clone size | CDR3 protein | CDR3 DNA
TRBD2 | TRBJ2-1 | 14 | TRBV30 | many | CAWELGLAPNEQFF | TGTGCCTGGGAATTGGGACTAGCACCAAATGAGCAGTTCTTC
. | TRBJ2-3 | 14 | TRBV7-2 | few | CASSLLGGTDTQYF | TGTGCCAGCAGCCTGTTGGGTGGGACAGATACGCAGTATTTT
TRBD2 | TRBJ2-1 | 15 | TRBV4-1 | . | CASSQASGREYEQFF | TGCGCCAGCAGCCAAGCCAGCGGGAGGGAATATGAGCAGTTCTTC
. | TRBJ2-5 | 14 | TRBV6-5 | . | CASSQTADQETQYF | TGTGCCAGCAGTCAAACAGCGGACCAAGAGACCCAGTACTTC
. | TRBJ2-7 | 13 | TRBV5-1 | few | CASSWTVAYEQYF | TGCGCCAGCAGCTGGACAGTTGCCTACGAGCAGTACTTC
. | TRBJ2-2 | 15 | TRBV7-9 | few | CASSFSLDPPGELFF | TGTGCCAGCAGCTTTAGTCTGGATCCCCCCGGGGAGCTGTTTTTT
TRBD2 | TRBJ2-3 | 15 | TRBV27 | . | CASSLTGGRADTQYF | TGTGCCAGCAGTTTAACGGGAGGTCGGGCAGATACGCAGTATTTT
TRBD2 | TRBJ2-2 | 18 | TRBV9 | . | CASSVDTSGKRIAGELFF | TGTGCCAGCAGCGTAGATACTAGCGGGAAGAGGATAGCCGGGGAGCTGTTTTTT
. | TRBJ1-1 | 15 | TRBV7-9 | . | CASSSTGFVSSGAFF | TGTGCCAGCAGCTCAACAGGGTTCGTAAGTTCCGGGGCTTTCTTT
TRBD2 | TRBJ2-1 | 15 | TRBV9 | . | CASSVTSGRANEQFF | TGTGCCAGCAGCGTAACTAGCGGGAGGGCCAATGAGCAGTTCTTC
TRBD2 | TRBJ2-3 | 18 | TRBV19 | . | CASSMRMWREGSTDTQYF | TGTGCCAGTAGTATGAGGATGTGGCGGGAGGGTAGCACAGATACGCAGTATTTT
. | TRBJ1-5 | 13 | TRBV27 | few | CASSLMGNQPQHF | TGTGCCAGCAGTTTAATGGGAAATCAGCCCCAGCATTTT
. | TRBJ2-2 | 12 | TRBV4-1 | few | CASSQGPGELFF | TGCGCCAGCAGCCAAGGACCCGGGGAGCTGTTTTTT
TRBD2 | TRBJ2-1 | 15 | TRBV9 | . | CASSELAGGTNEQFF | TGTGCCAGCAGCGAACTAGCGGGAGGGACCAATGAGCAGTTCTTC
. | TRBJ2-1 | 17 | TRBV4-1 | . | CASSQDVAASGYNEQFF | TGCGCCAGCAGCCAAGATGTAGCGGCTTCGGGCTACAATGAGCAGTTCTTC
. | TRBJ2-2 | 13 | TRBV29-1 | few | CSVALPNTGELFF | TGCAGCGTTGCCTTGCCGAACACCGGGGAGCTGTTTTTT
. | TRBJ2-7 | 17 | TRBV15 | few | CATSREDSSTRSYEQYF | TGTGCCACCAGCAGAGAGGATAGCTCTACTCGGTCCTACGAGCAGTACTTC
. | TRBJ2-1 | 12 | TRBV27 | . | CASRSSRNEQFF | TGTGCCAGCAGGTCTAGTCGCAATGAGCAGTTCTTC
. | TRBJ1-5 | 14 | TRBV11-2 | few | CASSPEGPNQPQHF | TGTGCCAGCAGCCCCGAGGGACCCAATCAGCCCCAGCATTTT
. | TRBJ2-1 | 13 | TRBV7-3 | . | CASSPEGHDEQFF | TGTGCCAGCAGCCCCGAAGGACACGATGAGCAGTTCTTC
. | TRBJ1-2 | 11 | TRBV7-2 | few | CARPQGAGYTF | TGTGCCAGACCACAGGGCGCGGGCTACACCTTC
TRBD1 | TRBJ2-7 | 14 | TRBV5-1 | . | CASASGQVNYEQYF | TGCGCCAGCGCTTCGGGACAGGTTAACTACGAGCAGTACTTC
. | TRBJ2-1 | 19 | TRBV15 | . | CATSRELGGTGKVDNEQFF | TGTGCCACCAGCAGAGAACTAGGGGGGACGGGTAAAGTAGACAATGAGCAGTTCTTC
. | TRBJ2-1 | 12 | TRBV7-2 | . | CASTTDPREQFF | TGTGCCAGCACCACAGATCCCCGCGAGCAGTTCTTC
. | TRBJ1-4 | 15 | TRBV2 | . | CASSEGFRGNEKLFF | TGTGCCAGCAGTGAAGGCTTCCGAGGGAATGAAAAACTGTTTTTT
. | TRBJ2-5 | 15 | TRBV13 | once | CASSQGADPQETQYF | TGTGCCAGCAGCCAGGGTGCTGATCCCCAAGAGACCCAGTACTTC
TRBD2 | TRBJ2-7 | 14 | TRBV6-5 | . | CASSQRDGSYEQYF | TGTGCCAGCAGTCAGCGGGACGGATCCTACGAGCAGTACTTC
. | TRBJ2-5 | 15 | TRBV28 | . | CASSRRGTPQETQYF | TGTGCCAGCAGTCGTAGGGGGACACCCCAAGAGACCCAGTACTTC
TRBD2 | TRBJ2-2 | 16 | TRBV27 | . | CASSRIAGANTGELFF | TGTGCCAGCAGTAGGATTGCGGGAGCTAACACCGGGGAGCTGTTTTTT
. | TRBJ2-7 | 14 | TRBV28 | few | CASSLVDFNGEQYF | TGTGCCAGCAGCCTGGTGGATTTTAACGGCGAGCAGTACTTC
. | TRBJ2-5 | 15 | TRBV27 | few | CASSPLEVWRVTQYF | TGTGCCAGCAGTCCGCTTGAAGTCTGGAGAGTGACCCAGTACTTC
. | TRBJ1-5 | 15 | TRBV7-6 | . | CASSLAPGSNQPQHF | TGTGCCAGCAGCTTAGCCCCGGGGAGCAATCAGCCCCAGCATTTT
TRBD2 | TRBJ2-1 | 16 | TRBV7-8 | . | CASSPRVAGPYNEQFF | TGTGCCAGCAGCCCGAGGGTAGCGGGACCTTACAATGAGCAGTTCTTC
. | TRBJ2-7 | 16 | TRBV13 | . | CASSPMGTDPTFEQYF | TGTGCCAGCAGCCCGATGGGGACCGACCCCACTTTCGAGCAGTACTTC
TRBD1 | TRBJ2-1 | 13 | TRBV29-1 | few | CSAGQGLYNEQFF | TGCAGCGCGGGACAGGGGTTATACAATGAGCAGTTCTTC
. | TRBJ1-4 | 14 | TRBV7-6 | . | CASAPFAGDEKLFF | TGTGCCAGCGCTCCGTTTGCGGGTGACGAAAAACTGTTTTTT
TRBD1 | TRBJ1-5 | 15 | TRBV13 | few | CASSRGQGGIQPQHF | TGTGCCAGCAGCCGGGGACAGGGAGGTATACAGCCCCAGCATTTT
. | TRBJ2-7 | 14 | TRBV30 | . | CAWSVFGGSYEQYF | TGTGCCTGGAGTGTATTCGGGGGCTCCTACGAGCAGTACTTC
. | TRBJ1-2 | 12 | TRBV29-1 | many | CSVAGAIYGYTF | TGCAGCGTTGCAGGGGCCATCTATGGCTACACCTTC
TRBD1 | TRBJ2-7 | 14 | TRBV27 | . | CASSPTTTGVEQYF | TGTGCCAGCAGTCCGACCACCACAGGGGTCGAGCAGTACTTC
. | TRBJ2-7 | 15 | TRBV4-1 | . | CASSQQTGTIYEQYF | TGCGCCAGCAGCCAACAAACCGGGACAATCTACGAGCAGTACTTC
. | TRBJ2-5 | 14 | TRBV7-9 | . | CASSFVTAQETQYF | TGTGCCAGCAGTTTTGTGACCGCCCAGGAGACCCAGTACTTC
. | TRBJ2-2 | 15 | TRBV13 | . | CASINSDRRTGELFF | TGTGCCAGCATCAACTCCGACCGGCGTACCGGGGAGCTGTTTTTT
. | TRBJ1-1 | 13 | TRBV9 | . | CASSALENTEAFF | TGTGCCAGCAGCGCCCTTGAGAACACTGAAGCTTTCTTT
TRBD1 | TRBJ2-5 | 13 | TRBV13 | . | CASRTGTGETQYF | TGTGCCAGCAGGACAGGGACAGGCGAGACCCAGTACTTC
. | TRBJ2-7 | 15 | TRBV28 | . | CASSITPLSVYEQYF | TGTGCCAGCAGCATTACCCCCTTGAGCGTGTACGAGCAGTACTTC
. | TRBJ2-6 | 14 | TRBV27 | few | CASSHPPGANVLTF | TGTGCCAGCTCCCACCCCCCTGGGGCCAACGTCCTGACTTTC
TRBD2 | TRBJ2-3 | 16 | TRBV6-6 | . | CASSIRGGTFRDTQYF | TGTGCCAGCAGTATCCGCGGGGGAACGTTCCGGGATACGCAGTATTTT
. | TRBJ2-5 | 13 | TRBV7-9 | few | CASRRADSGVQYF | TGTGCCAGCCGCCGGGCGGATTCCGGGGTCCAGTACTTC
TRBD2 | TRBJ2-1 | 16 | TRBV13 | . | CASSGLASPPYNEQFF | TGTGCCAGCAGTGGACTAGCGAGTCCCCCCTACAATGAGCAGTTCTTC
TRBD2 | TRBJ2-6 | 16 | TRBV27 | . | CASTNSGSSGANVLTF | TGTGCCAGCACTAATAGCGGGAGCTCTGGGGCCAACGTCCTGACTTTC
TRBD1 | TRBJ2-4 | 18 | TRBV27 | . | CASSPYQRQGGYKNIQYF | TGTGCCAGCAGTCCTTACCAGAGACAGGGGGGGTACAAAAACATTCAGTACTTC
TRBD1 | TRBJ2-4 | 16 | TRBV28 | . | CASSRQGAVAKNIQYF | TGTGCCAGCAGTCGACAGGGGGCCGTAGCCAAAAACATTCAGTACTTC
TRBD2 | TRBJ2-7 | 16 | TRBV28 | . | CASSSSDWGLAYEQYF | TGTGCCAGCAGTTCATCCGATTGGGGACTAGCCTACGAGCAGTACTTC
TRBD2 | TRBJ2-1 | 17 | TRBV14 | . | CASSQDKAGVFYNEQFF | TGTGCCAGCAGCCAAGATAAAGCGGGAGTTTTCTACAATGAGCAGTTCTTC